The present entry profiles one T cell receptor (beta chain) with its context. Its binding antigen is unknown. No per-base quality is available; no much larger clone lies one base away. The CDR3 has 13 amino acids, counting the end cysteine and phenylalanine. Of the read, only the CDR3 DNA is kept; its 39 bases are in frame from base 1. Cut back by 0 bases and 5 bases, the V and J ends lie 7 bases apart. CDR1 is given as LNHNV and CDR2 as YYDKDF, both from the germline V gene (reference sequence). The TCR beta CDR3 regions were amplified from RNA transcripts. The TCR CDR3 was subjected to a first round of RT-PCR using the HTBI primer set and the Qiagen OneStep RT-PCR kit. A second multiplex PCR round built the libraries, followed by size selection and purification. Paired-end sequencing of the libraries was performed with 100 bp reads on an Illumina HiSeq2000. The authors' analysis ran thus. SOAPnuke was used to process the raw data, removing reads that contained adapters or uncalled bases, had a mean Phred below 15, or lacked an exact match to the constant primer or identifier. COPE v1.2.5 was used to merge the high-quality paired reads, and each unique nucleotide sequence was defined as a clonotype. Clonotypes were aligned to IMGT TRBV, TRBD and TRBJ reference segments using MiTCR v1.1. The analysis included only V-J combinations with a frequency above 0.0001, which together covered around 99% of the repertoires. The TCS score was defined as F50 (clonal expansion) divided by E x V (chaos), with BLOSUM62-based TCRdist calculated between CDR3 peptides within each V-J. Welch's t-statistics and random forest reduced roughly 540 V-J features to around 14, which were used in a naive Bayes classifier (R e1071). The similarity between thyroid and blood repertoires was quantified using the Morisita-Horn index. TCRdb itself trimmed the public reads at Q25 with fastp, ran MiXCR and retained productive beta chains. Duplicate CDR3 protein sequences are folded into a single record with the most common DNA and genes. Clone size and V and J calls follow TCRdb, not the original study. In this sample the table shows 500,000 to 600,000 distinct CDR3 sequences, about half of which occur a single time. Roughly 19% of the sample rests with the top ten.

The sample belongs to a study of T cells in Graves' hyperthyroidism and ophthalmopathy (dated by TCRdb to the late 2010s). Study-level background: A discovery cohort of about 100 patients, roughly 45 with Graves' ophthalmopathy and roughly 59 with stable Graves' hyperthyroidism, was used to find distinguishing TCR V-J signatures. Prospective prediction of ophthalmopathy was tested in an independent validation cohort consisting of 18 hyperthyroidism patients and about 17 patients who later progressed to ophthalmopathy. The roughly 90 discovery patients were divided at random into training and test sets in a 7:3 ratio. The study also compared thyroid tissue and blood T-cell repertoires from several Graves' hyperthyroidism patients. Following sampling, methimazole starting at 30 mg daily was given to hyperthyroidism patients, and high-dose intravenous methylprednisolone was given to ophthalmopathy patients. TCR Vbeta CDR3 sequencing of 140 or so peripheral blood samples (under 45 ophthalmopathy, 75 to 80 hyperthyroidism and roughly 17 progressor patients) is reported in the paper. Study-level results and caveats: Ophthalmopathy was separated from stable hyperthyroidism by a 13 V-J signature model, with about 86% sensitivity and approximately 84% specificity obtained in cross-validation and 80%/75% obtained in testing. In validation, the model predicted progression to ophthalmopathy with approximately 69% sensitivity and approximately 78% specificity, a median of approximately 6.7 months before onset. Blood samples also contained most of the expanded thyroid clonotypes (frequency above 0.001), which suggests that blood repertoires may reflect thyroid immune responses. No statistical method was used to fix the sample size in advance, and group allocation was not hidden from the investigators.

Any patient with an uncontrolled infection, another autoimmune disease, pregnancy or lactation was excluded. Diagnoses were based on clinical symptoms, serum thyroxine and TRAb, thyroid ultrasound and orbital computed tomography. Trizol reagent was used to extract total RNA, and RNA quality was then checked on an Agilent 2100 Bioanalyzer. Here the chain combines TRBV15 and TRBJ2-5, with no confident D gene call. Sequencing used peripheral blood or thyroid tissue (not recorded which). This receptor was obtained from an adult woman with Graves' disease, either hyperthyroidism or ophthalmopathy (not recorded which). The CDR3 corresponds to CATSREVVETQYF. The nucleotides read TGTGCCACCAGCAGAGAGGTTGTCGAGACCCAGTACTTC.